Listed here are 21 T cell receptor beta chains from one sample, sequenced in a study of control samples from healthy donors and cancer patients. The protocol was immunoSEQ multiplex PCR, while the TCRdb copy is restricted to in-frame clones and leaves out a portion. The table lists about 73,000 clones, about 90% of them singletons, with about 4% in the top ten. The specimen was blood. These receptors all stem from a woman between 50 and 59 years old in good health.

V usage is TRBV5-1 and J usage is TRBJ1-1; D gene ambiguous. Germline lookup yields CDR1 SGHRS and CDR2 YFSETQ. This CDR3 has 16 residues. Trimming pared 4 bases from V and 1 base from J, leaving 17 bases between. The CDR3 sequence is CASSKELGDKNTEAFF. CDR3 nucleotide sequence: TGCGCCAGCAGCAAAGAACTGGGAGATAAGAACACTGAAGCTTTCTTT.

The DNA of the CDR3 is TGTGCCAGCCACGGGACTACCACCCAGGAGACCCAGTACTTC. This translates into CASHGTTTQETQYF. This chain joins TRBV2 and TRBJ2-5, with 7 nucleotides matching TRBD2. With 8 bases clipped from V and 5 bases from J, the junction kept 11 bases outside the gene matches. This CDR3 spans 14 amino acids. Germline CDR1 reads SNHLY; CDR2 reads FYNNEI.

This clone was observed a few times. The gene calls are TRBV19 and TRBJ2-5, with 9 positions matching TRBD1. The V gene end was trimmed by 6 bases and the J gene end by 6 bases; junction bases not matched to a gene: 5. Per the germline V gene, CDR1 is LNHDA and CDR2 is SQIVND (reference sequence). The CDR3 runs 13 residues. CDR3 in amino acids: CASRRQGGKTQYF. DNA of the CDR3: TGTGCCAGTAGAAGACAGGGGGGAAAGACCCAGTACTTC.

The chain couples TRBV2 to TRBJ1-5, with a tentative D call TRBD1 (5 bases). This CDR3 has 13 amino acids. Germline-derived CDR1 and CDR2 are SNHLY and FYNNEI. V was cut by 6 bases and J by 0 bases, with 6 bases left in between. This chain's CDR3 is CASRQDSNQPQHF. The CDR3 DNA sequence: TGTGCCAGCAGACAGGATAGCAATCAGCCCCAGCATTTT.

The V call is TRBV28, the J call TRBJ2-6, with 8 bases identical to TRBD1. This CDR3 is 19 amino acids long. Germline lookup yields CDR1 MDHEN and CDR2 SYDVKM. Germline trimming cut 4 bases from V and 2 bases from J; bases unmatched to any gene: 13. The CDR3: CASSYWTGKLAAGANVLTF. The CDR3 DNA follows: TGTGCCAGCAGTTATTGGACAGGGAAGTTAGCTGCTGGGGCCAACGTCCTGACTTTC.

The chain recombines TRBV5-5 with TRBJ1-2; TRBD1 is a possible D gene (5 bases). Trimming removed 2 bases at V and 0 bases at J, with 8 bases between. Germline CDR1 is SGHKS and CDR2 is YYEKEE (reference sequence). The CDR3 spans 14 residues. The CDR3 loop reads CASSFGGSNYGYTF. The CDR3 DNA is TGTGCCAGCAGCTTCGGGGGGTCTAACTATGGCTACACCTTC.

The chain couples TRBV9 to TRBJ2-5; unclear D gene. CDR1 SGDLS and CDR2 YYNGEE come from the germline V gene. This CDR3 has 13 residues. Trimming took 2 bases from V and 4 from J, leaving 9 bases between them. DNA of the CDR3: TGTGCCAGCAGCGTTGGGCAGAGAGAGACCCAGTACTTC. It is translated as CASSVGQRETQYF.

The chain couples TRBV7-8 to TRBJ1-4, with TRBD1 as a possible D gene (6 bases). Germline values: CDR1 SGHVS, CDR2 FQNEAQ. CDR3 size: 14 residues. V was pared by 5 bases and J by 2 bases, with 9 bases between. Written as DNA, the CDR3 is TGTGCCAGCAGCCGGGGGCGGACTAATGAAAAACTGTTTTTT. The encoded protein is CASSRGRTNEKLFF.

This clone was counted a single time. The chain recombines TRBV15 with TRBJ2-3, with TRBD2 matching 11 bases. CDR1 LNHNV and CDR2 YYDKDF come from the germline V gene (reference sequence). With V trimmed by 1 base and J by 1 base, 10 bases remained unmatched. This CDR3 spans 19 amino acids. CDR3 nucleotides: TGTGCCACCAGCAGAGTAGGACTAGCGGGCCCGTGGGGCACAGATACGCAGTATTTT. Protein: CATSRVGLAGPWGTDTQYF.

This clone was detected a few times. The chain employs TRBV12-3 or TRBV12-4 and TRBJ1-6; D is possibly TRBD1 (6 bases). V was trimmed by 5 bases and J by 13 bases, leaving 12 bases between them. CDR3 length: 12 residues. The CDR3 DNA reads TGTGCCAGCAGTCTGACAGGACTCCCCCTCCACTTT. Protein: CASSLTGLPLHF.

The rearrangement uses TRBV2 and TRBJ2-5, with 9 nucleotides matching TRBD2. Germline-derived CDR1 and CDR2 are SNHLY and FYNNEI. V lost 4 bases and J lost 5; bases outside the gene matches: 8. The CDR3 contains 15 residues. The CDR3 here is CASSAWREGGETQYF. CDR3 DNA sequence: TGTGCCAGCAGTGCTTGGCGGGAGGGTGGGGAGACCCAGTACTTC. Full variable domain (missing parts from reference TRBV2 and TRBJ2-5): EPEVTQTPSHQVTQMGQEVILRCVPISNHLYFYWYRQILGQKVEFLVSFYNNEISEKSEIFDDQFSVERPDGSNFTLKIRSTKLEDSAMYFCASSAWREGGETQYFGPGTRLLVL.

V is TRBV7-9 and J is TRBJ2-7; D unclear. The CDR3 runs 11 residues. V shed 5 bases and J shed 3 bases, with 5 bases lying between them. Per germline, CDR1 SEHNR and CDR2 FQNEAQ (reference sequence). CDR3 sequence: CASSGYYEQYF. CDR3 DNA sequence: TGTGCCAGCAGCGGATACTACGAGCAGTACTTC.

The CDR3 sequence is CASSPGPMNTEAFF. DNA of the CDR3: TGTGCCAGCAGCCCGGGACCGATGAACACTGAAGCTTTCTTT. This chain joins TRBV28 and TRBJ1-1; the D gene is possibly TRBD1 (5 bases). Germline V CDR1 and CDR2: MDHEN, SYDVKM. This CDR3 is 14 amino acids long. V was trimmed by 6 bases and J by 0 bases, leaving 11 bases between them.

This clone was detected once. The rearrangement links TRBV11-1 to TRBJ1-3; D is undetermined. The CDR3 has 16 residues. In germline, CDR1 is SGHAT, CDR2 FQDESV (reference sequence). Trimming cost V 2 bases and J 0 bases, with 11 bases left between them. CDR3 protein: CASSLSPGFSGNTIYF. The CDR3 DNA follows: TGTGCCAGCAGCTTATCTCCAGGATTCTCTGGAAACACCATATATTTT.

V is TRBV7-9 and J is TRBJ2-5; 11 bases are shared with TRBD2. V was pared by 5 bases and J by 5 bases, with 13 bases of the junction left unmatched. The germline V gene encodes CDR1 SEHNR and CDR2 FQNEAQ (reference sequence). This CDR3 has 17 residues. The CDR3 here is CASSRPSLAGVKETQYF. CDR3 nucleotide sequence: TGTGCCAGCAGCCGTCCGTCACTAGCGGGAGTTAAGGAGACCCAGTACTTC.

This clone was picked up a small number of times. The chain couples TRBV4-2 to TRBJ2-7, with TRBD2 as a possible D gene (8 bases). V was clipped by 0 bases and J by 0 bases, with 24 bases between them. The germline CDR1 and CDR2 sequences are LGHNA and YNFKEQ. This CDR3 is built from 20 residues. The CDR3: CASSQDFEGANGLASYEQYF. CDR3 nucleotide sequence: TGTGCCAGCAGCCAAGATTTTGAGGGGGCGAACGGACTAGCCTCCTACGAGCAGTACTTC.

In this sample, this clone turned up a few times. V is TRBV7-2 and J is TRBJ1-1, with TRBD1 matching over 9 bases. The junction had 13 bases not matched to a gene; V was cut back by 5 bases and J by 9 bases. Germline CDR1 SGHTA, CDR2 FQGNSA. CDR3 size: 15 residues. DNA for the CDR3: TGTGCCAGCAGCCCTCCGGGACAGGGAAATATCAAAGCTTTCTTT. As protein: CASSPPGQGNIKAFF.

Only a few counts were recorded for this clone. The gene calls are TRBV12-3 or TRBV12-4 and TRBJ2-1, with D unclear. V was pared by 7 bases and J by 8 bases, with 9 bases between. CDR3 length: 11 amino acids. The CDR3, as DNA: TGTGCCAGCACCATCCTTTATGAGCAGTTCTTC. Its translation: CASTILYEQFF.

The chain has TRBV10-2 and TRBJ2-1; D possibly corresponds to TRBD2 (6 bases). Germline lookup yields CDR1 WSHSY and CDR2 SAAADI. There are 16 residues in the CDR3. V was clipped by 3 bases and J by 4 bases, with 16 bases between them. The CDR3 region is CASSEGAAGTYNEQFF. The CDR3 region has the DNA TGCGCCAGCAGTGAAGGGGCGGCGGGAACTTACAATGAGCAGTTCTTC.

The chain links TRBV5-1 to TRBJ2-1; 11 nucleotides align to TRBD2. Germline V CDR1 and CDR2: SGHRS, YFSETQ. This CDR3 has 15 residues. The V gene end was trimmed by 2 bases and the J gene end by 7 bases; junction bases not matched to a gene: 5. The CDR3 loop is CASSFRTSGSNEQFF. As DNA, the CDR3 is TGCGCCAGCAGCTTCAGAACTAGCGGGAGTAATGAGCAGTTCTTC.

This chain joins TRBV13 and TRBJ2-1; 10 nucleotides match TRBD2. The CDR3 loop spans 15 amino acids. V gave up 5 bases and J gave up 11 bases; unmatched junction bases: 12. Germline CDR1 and CDR2: PRHDT and FYEKMQ (reference sequence). The DNA of the CDR3 is TGTGCCAGCAGCGTGTTTACAAGCGGGAGGGCCCAGCAGTTCTTC. It specifies CASSVFTSGRAQQFF.